A selection of T cell receptor beta chains follows, all from one sample in a study of cytomegalovirus exposure and HLA in healthy donors. Clones were read by immunoSEQ multiplex PCR, and TCRdb kept only the in-frame ones, dropping some. The data show under 200,000 clones, roughly 90% seen once. Sequenced: PBMCs. Source of these receptors: a man younger than 30 in good health and CMV-seropositive. Each CDR3 is given with its conserved first and last residue. Each record gives: clone size, J gene, V gene, D gene, CDR3 protein, CDR3 DNA. The D gene is left open where the match is weak. Size tells how often a clone was seen (once, few, many) or the class of an expanded clone, and some rows leave it out.

NA	TRBJ2-3	TRBV7-2	NA	CASSLNGSPDTQYF	TGTGCCAGCAGCCTTAACGGGAGTCCGGATACGCAGTATTTT
NA	TRBJ1-5	TRBV11-3	NA	CASSLGGGQPQHF	TGTGCCAGCAGCTTAGGGGGAGGACAGCCCCAGCATTTT
once	TRBJ2-1	TRBV30	NA	CAWKRAVRSRYNEQFF	TGTGCCTGGAAGAGGGCGGTGCGTAGTCGGTACAATGAGCAGTTCTTC
NA	TRBJ1-2	TRBV30	TRBD1	CAWSAGTGDRYTF	TGTGCCTGGAGTGCAGGGACAGGCGATCGCTACACCTTC
NA	TRBJ2-3	TRBV9	TRBD2	CASSVTSGRVSDTQYF	TGTGCCAGCAGCGTGACTAGCGGGAGGGTTTCAGATACGCAGTATTTT
NA	TRBJ2-7	TRBV25-1	NA	CASSESRDSYEQYF	TGTGCCAGCAGTGAGTCACGGGACTCCTACGAGCAGTACTTC
NA	TRBJ2-1	TRBV6-6	NA	CASTPEREAYNEQFF	TGTGCCAGCACCCCAGAGAGGGAAGCCTACAATGAGCAGTTCTTC
NA	TRBJ1-2	TRBV25-1	NA	CASSESFRGDYGYTF	TGTGCCAGCAGTGAATCATTCAGGGGAGACTATGGCTACACCTTC
once	TRBJ1-2	TRBV5-1	TRBD1	CASSGDRGRDGYTF	TGCGCCAGCAGCGGGGACAGGGGGCGCGATGGCTACACCTTC
NA	TRBJ2-1	TRBV20-1	NA	CSALGAEQFF	TGCAGTGCCCTGGGGGCCGAGCAGTTCTTC
NA	TRBJ2-1	TRBV2	TRBD2	CASSPGTAKSGLAGWGEQFF	TGTGCCAGCAGTCCCGGGACAGCGAAATCAGGACTAGCGGGATGGGGTGAGCAGTTCTTC
NA	TRBJ1-1	TRBV6-4	TRBD1	CASSVRQGVTEAFF	TGTGCCAGCAGTGTTCGACAGGGGGTGACTGAAGCTTTCTTT
NA	TRBJ2-7	TRBV7-9	TRBD2	CASSSKAGSEQYF	TGTGCCAGCAGCTCCAAAGCGGGGAGCGAGCAGTACTTC
NA	TRBJ2-7	TRBV6-1	NA	CASNTGTGGTYEQYF	TGTGCCAGCAACACCGGGACTGGAGGAACCTACGAGCAGTACTTC
NA	TRBJ2-1	TRBV7-2	NA	CASSPYGGSEQFF	TGTGCCAGCAGCCCCTACGGGGGAAGTGAGCAGTTCTTC
NA	TRBJ2-7	TRBV7-9	NA	CASSFDLSFPIPGPYEQYF	TGTGCCAGCAGCTTTGATCTCTCGTTCCCGATACCAGGGCCCTACGAGCAGTACTTC
NA	TRBJ2-7	TRBV5-1	TRBD2	CASSSGLGLAGTTYEQYF	TGCGCCAGCAGCTCGGGGCTGGGACTAGCGGGAACCACCTACGAGCAGTACTTC
NA	TRBJ2-1	TRBV4-1	NA	CASSQDPASYNEQFF	TGCGCCAGCAGCCAAGATCCTGCGTCCTACAATGAGCAGTTCTTC
once	TRBJ1-2	TRBV6-5	NA	CASSYSPRNYGYTF	TGTGCCAGCAGTTACTCACCCAGAAACTATGGCTACACCTTC
NA	TRBJ1-2	TRBV11-2	NA	CASSLEQGNYGYTF	TGTGCCAGCAGCTTAGAGCAGGGGAACTATGGCTACACCTTC
NA	TRBJ2-3	TRBV30	NA	CAWSASAVVDTQYF	TGTGCCTGGAGTGCATCCGCGGTGGTAGATACGCAGTATTTT
once	TRBJ2-1	TRBV29-1	TRBD2	CSVPAGGAHNEQFF	TGCAGCGTTCCCGCGGGAGGGGCCCACAATGAGCAGTTCTTC
NA	TRBJ2-1	TRBV5-1	TRBD2	CASSLGGRALYEQFF	TGCGCCAGCAGCTTGGGGGGGAGGGCCCTTTATGAGCAGTTCTTC
NA	TRBJ1-2	TRBV27	NA	CASSFARDYGYTF	TGTGCCAGCAGTTTTGCCAGGGACTATGGCTACACCTTC
NA	TRBJ1-5	TRBV18	NA	CASSEGANQPQHF	TGTGCCAGCTCAGAGGGCGCAAATCAGCCCCAGCATTTT
NA	TRBJ2-1	TRBV30	TRBD2	CAWTRFPGSGRGNEQFF	TGTGCCTGGACCCGCTTCCCGGGGAGCGGGAGGGGGAATGAGCAGTTCTTC
NA	TRBJ2-7	TRBV19	TRBD1	CATGQGINEQYF	TGTGCCACGGGACAGGGGATCAACGAGCAGTACTTC
NA	TRBJ2-1	TRBV10-3	TRBD2	CAISGWEGSKSYNEQFF	TGTGCCATCAGTGGTTGGGAGGGGAGTAAATCCTACAATGAGCAGTTCTTC
NA	TRBJ1-5	TRBV18	TRBD1	CASSPGTGANQPQHF	TGTGCCAGCTCACCAGGGACAGGGGCCAATCAGCCCCAGCATTTT
NA	TRBJ1-1	TRBV4-2	TRBD1	CASSLPSQGDTEAFF	TGTGCCAGCAGCCTGCCCTCCCAGGGGGACACTGAAGCTTTCTTT
NA	TRBJ2-7	TRBV4-1	TRBD1	CASSQVLTRDRAYEQYF	TGCGCCAGCAGCCAAGTTCTCACCCGGGACAGGGCCTACGAGCAGTACTTC
NA	TRBJ1-1	TRBV5-6	NA	CASSLGPGTNTEAFF	TGTGCCAGCAGCTTGGGACCAGGTACGAACACTGAAGCTTTCTTT
NA	TRBJ2-3	TRBV5-1	TRBD2	CASSSGLAADTQYF	TGCGCCAGCAGCTCGGGACTAGCCGCAGATACGCAGTATTTT
NA	TRBJ1-2	TRBV29-1	TRBD1	CSVVLTGDYGYTF	TGCAGCGTTGTTTTAACAGGGGACTATGGCTACACCTTC
NA	TRBJ2-3	TRBV28	NA	CASSYDIRGLTDTQYF	TGTGCCAGCAGCTACGACATTAGAGGGTTGACAGATACGCAGTATTTT
NA	TRBJ2-3	TRBV6-1	NA	CASSDFTITGRTDTQYF	TGTGCCAGCAGTGACTTCACGATTACAGGGCGGACAGATACGCAGTATTTT
NA	TRBJ2-3	TRBV7-2	NA	CASSLQGWDTQYF	TGTGCCAGCAGCTTACAGGGATGGGATACGCAGTATTTT
NA	TRBJ2-3	TRBV9	NA	CASSPGWRYSTDTQYF	TGTGCCAGCAGCCCGGGGTGGCGGTATAGCACAGATACGCAGTATTTT
NA	TRBJ2-7	TRBV21-1	NA	CASSESSGSYEQYF	TGTGCCAGCAGCGAGTCCTCGGGCTCCTACGAGCAGTACTTC
NA	TRBJ2-7	TRBV2	TRBD2	CASRAGLAGGPYEQYF	TGTGCCAGCAGAGCGGGACTAGCGGGAGGGCCTTACGAGCAGTACTTC